The sequence of this T cell receptor (beta chain) was determined in a study of blood T cell repertoires in COVID-19. Trimming took off 5 bases at V and 5 bases at J, with 18 bases between the two ends. This CDR3 region has 15 residues. Per germline, CDR1 SGHAT and CDR2 FQNNGV. Profiling relied on immunoSEQ multiplex PCR, and the TCRdb table lists in-frame clones only, not all of them. The sample has around 130,000 clones, 85% to 90% seen once. This clonotype originated in a human donor in a cohort sampled during active COVID-19. The V call is TRBV11-2, the J call TRBJ2-5; possible D gene TRBD1, 6 bases. The sequencing input was peripheral blood. CDR3 DNA sequence: TGTGCCAGCAGCAAGGGGCGGAGCAGGGGTGAGACCCAGTACTTC. Protein: CASSKGRSRGETQYF.